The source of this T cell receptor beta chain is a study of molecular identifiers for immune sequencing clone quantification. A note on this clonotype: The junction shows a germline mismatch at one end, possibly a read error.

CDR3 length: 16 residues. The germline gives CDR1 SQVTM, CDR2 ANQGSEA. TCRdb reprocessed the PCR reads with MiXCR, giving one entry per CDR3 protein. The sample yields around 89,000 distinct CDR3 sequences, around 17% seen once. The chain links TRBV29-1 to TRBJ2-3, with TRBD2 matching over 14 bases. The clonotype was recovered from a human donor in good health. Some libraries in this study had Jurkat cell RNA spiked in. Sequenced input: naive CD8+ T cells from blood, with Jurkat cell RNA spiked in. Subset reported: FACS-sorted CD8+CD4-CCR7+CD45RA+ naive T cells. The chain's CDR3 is CGVRGLAGVSTDTQYF. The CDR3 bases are TGCGGCGTTCGGGGACTAGCGGGAGTTTCCACAGATACGCAGTATTTT.